This entry lists 15 T cell receptor beta chains sequenced from one sample in a study of cytomegalovirus exposure and HLA in healthy donors. PCR primers comprised 60 Vbeta and 13 Jbeta primers. The assay was immunoSEQ multiplex PCR, and TCRdb's table has in-frame clones only and misses some. The table records approximately 220,000 clones, around 83% of them present only once. Sequences were obtained from PBMCs. These TCRs come from a girl under 18 in good health and CMV-seronegative.

The chain links TRBV9 to TRBJ2-1; tentative D call: TRBD2 (7 bases). The V and J ends lost 3 bases and 9 bases respectively, with 19 bases between them. Germline V gene data show CDR1 as SGDLS and CDR2 as YYNGEE. This CDR3 contains 15 residues. CDR3 loop: CASSEAGASFSEQFF. CDR3 nucleotides: TGTGCCAGCAGCGAGGCGGGGGCTAGCTTTAGTGAGCAGTTCTTC.

This clone showed up just a few times. The chain couples TRBV6-5 to TRBJ1-2; D possibly corresponds to TRBD1 (6 bases). The CDR3 sequence is 15 residues long. CDR1 is MNHEY, CDR2 SVGAGI, per germline. Trimming stripped 4 bases from V and 3 bases from J, with 15 bases between. The CDR3 is CASSSVQGKHYGYTF. The DNA for the CDR3 is TGTGCCAGCAGTTCCGTACAGGGAAAACACTATGGCTACACCTTC.

This clone was found a few times. The chain recombines TRBV5-1 with TRBJ2-2; 7 bases map to TRBD2. The CDR3 spans 15 residues. V lost 0 bases and J lost 5; bases outside the gene matches: 4. Germline V gene sequence: CDR1 SGHRS, CDR2 YFSETQ. The CDR3 loop reads CASSLVAGATGELFF. In nucleotides, the CDR3 is TGCGCCAGCAGCTTGGTGGCGGGAGCGACCGGGGAGCTGTTTTTT.

The chain has TRBV27 and TRBJ2-2; no clear D gene. Trimming took 4 bases from V and 2 from J, leaving 5 bases between them. This CDR3 spans 13 amino acids. Per the germline V gene, CDR1 is MNHEY and CDR2 is SMNVEV (reference sequence). DNA of the CDR3: TGTGCCAGCAGTTCCTTCAACACCGGGGAGCTGTTTTTT. This encodes CASSSFNTGELFF.

The gene calls are TRBV19 and TRBJ1-1, with 8 bases matching TRBD1. The CDR3 is 13 amino acids. Germline CDR1 reads LNHDA; CDR2 reads SQIVND (reference sequence). V trimming: 6 bases; J trimming: 4 bases; junction bases outside the gene matches: 4. Here the CDR3 reads CASRADRGTEAFF. The CDR3 DNA reads as TGTGCCAGTAGGGCCGACAGGGGCACTGAAGCTTTCTTT.

This chain connects TRBV7-3 to TRBJ2-5; D might be TRBD1 (5 bases). This CDR3 spans 15 amino acids. The V end lost 0 bases, the J end lost 3 bases, and 11 bases lay between the germline ends. Germline V lookup: CDR1 SGHTA, CDR2 FQGTGA. CDR3 sequence (DNA): TGTGCCAGCAGCTTAACAGGGCTAGGGGAAGAGACCCAGTACTTC. It encodes CASSLTGLGEETQYF.

V and J are TRBV7-2 and TRBJ2-1, with 8 bases matching TRBD1. J gave up 5 bases and V 1 base, and 10 bases lay outside the gene matches. This CDR3 comprises 17 residues. Germline loops: CDR1 SGHTA, CDR2 FQGNSA. CDR3 protein: CASSLVGQAPLNNEQFF. CDR3 nucleotides: TGTGCCAGCAGCTTAGTGGGACAGGCTCCGTTAAACAATGAGCAGTTCTTC.

The rearrangement joins TRBV28 to TRBJ1-6; D might be TRBD1 (5 bases). The CDR3 is 13 amino acids. Germline V lookup: CDR1 MDHEN, CDR2 SYDVKM. V was pared by 1 base and J by 9 bases, with 7 bases between. The CDR3, as DNA: TGTGCCAGCAGTTTATCGGGGGGTTCACCCCTCCACTTT. Translating it yields CASSLSGGSPLHF.

The rearrangement links TRBV6-5 to TRBJ2-5, with TRBD2 as a possible D gene (7 bases). Germline-derived CDR1 and CDR2 are MNHEY and SVGAGI. The CDR3 spans 16 residues. V was cut by 0 bases and J by 4 bases, with 15 bases left in between. The CDR3 coding sequence is TGTGCCAGCAGTTACTCGACGGCAGGGGAGGGAGAGACCCAGTACTTC. It encodes CASSYSTAGEGETQYF.

This chain uses TRBV6-1 with TRBJ1-3, with D unclear. Germline values: CDR1 MNHNS, CDR2 SASEGT. The CDR3 is 15 amino acids. Trimming shortened V by 3 bases and J by 0 bases, and 9 bases separated the two germline ends. CDR3 nucleotides: TGTGCCAGCAGTGATACCCGGTTCTCTGGAAACACCATATATTTT. This gives the protein CASSDTRFSGNTIYF.

The V and J genes are TRBV10-3 and TRBJ2-3; TRBD1 matches 7 bases. CDR3 size: 14 residues. Trimming removed 6 bases from V and 6 bases from J; junction bases left unmatched: 9. The germline gives CDR1 ENHRY, CDR2 SYGVKD. CDR3 in DNA: TGTGCCATCAGCAGACAGGGAAGGAAGGATACGCAGTATTTT. Translating gives CAISRQGRKDTQYF.

The chain uses TRBV19 and TRBJ1-2, with D perhaps matching TRBD1 (6 bases). Deletions cut 6 bases from V and 0 bases from J, with 11 bases between. Germline V gene lookup returns CDR1 LNHDA and CDR2 SQIVND (reference sequence). The CDR3 spans 14 residues. The DNA of the CDR3 is TGTGCCAGTAGGGACAGACGAGCTAACTATGGCTACACCTTC. It encodes CASRDRRANYGYTF.

The chain couples TRBV28 to TRBJ1-5; no clear D gene. This CDR3 has 13 residues. With 3 bases removed from V and 1 base from J, the gap between germline ends came to 4 bases. Germline CDR1 reads MDHEN; CDR2 reads SYDVKM. The CDR3 DNA follows: TGTGCCAGCAGTTTCGGGAGCAATCAGCCCCAGCATTTT. Protein: CASSFGSNQPQHF.

This chain uses TRBV15 with TRBJ1-4; D is possibly TRBD1 (6 bases). The CDR3 length is 16 residues. With 4 bases removed from V and 4 bases from J, the gap between germline ends came to 16 bases. Per germline, CDR1 LNHNV and CDR2 YYDKDF (reference sequence). The CDR3 DNA follows: TGTGCCACCAGCATCACTTCCGGGACATTTAATGAAAAACTGTTTTTT. It translates to CATSITSGTFNEKLFF.

This chain links TRBV6-5 with TRBJ2-1; no clear D gene. Trimming shortened V by 0 bases and J by 2 bases, and 8 bases separated the two germline ends. The length of the CDR3 is 15 residues. Per germline, CDR1 MNHEY and CDR2 SVGAGI. CDR3 amino acids: CASSYSQFPYNEQFF. The CDR3 DNA reads TGTGCCAGCAGTTACTCACAGTTCCCCTACAATGAGCAGTTCTTC.